One sample yielded the 32 T cell receptor beta chains listed below, sequenced in a study of T cells in Graves' hyperthyroidism and ophthalmopathy. TCR beta CDR3 sequences were amplified from RNA transcripts. First-round RT-PCR of the TCR CDR3 relied on the HTBI primer set. TCRdb redid the calling of the multiplex PCR reads with MiXCR, one entry per CDR3 protein. Found here are around 540,000 distinct CDR3 sequences, roughly 46% of them singletons; the top ten hold 8.2%. Sequenced input: peripheral blood or thyroid tissue (not recorded which). Receptor source: a woman younger than 30 with Graves' hyperthyroidism.

This chain joins TRBV5-1 and TRBJ1-5; D is uncertain. The germline V and J ends were trimmed by 7 bases and 6 bases, with 17 bases remaining between them. The length of the CDR3 is 14 residues. From germline, CDR1 is SGHRS and CDR2 YFSETQ. The CDR3 is CASRPGYGGQPQHF. The CDR3 nucleotides are TGCGCCAGCCGCCCAGGATATGGCGGTCAGCCCCAGCATTTT.

The rearrangement joins TRBV19 to TRBJ2-5, with 9 nucleotides matching TRBD1. This CDR3 has 14 residues. The V and J ends lost 4 bases and 5 bases, in that order; junction bases with no gene match: 5. The germline V gene encodes CDR1 LNHDA and CDR2 SQIVND (reference sequence). The CDR3 here is CASSTWTGAETQYF. The CDR3 DNA reads as TGTGCCAGTAGTACGTGGACAGGGGCCGAGACCCAGTACTTC.

This clonotype was seen a few times. This chain connects TRBV2 to TRBJ1-4; unclear D gene. Per germline, CDR1 SNHLY and CDR2 FYNNEI. This CDR3 has 13 residues. V lost 7 bases and J lost 0, with 6 bases in between. Here the CDR3 reads CASNPATNEKLFF. DNA of the CDR3: TGTGCCAGCAATCCTGCAACTAATGAAAAACTGTTTTTT.

Concerning this clonotype itself: Since a much larger clone is just one base distant, this may be a read error. This rearrangement joins TRBV7-9 to TRBJ2-5; no definite D call. The CDR3 extends over 14 amino acids. V was cut by 1 base and J by 1 base, with 7 bases left in between. Germline V gene data show CDR1 as SEHNR and CDR2 as FQNEAQ (reference sequence). The CDR3 region is CASSLDGTQETQYF. Written as DNA, the CDR3 is TGTGCCAGCAGCTTAGACGGCACCCAAGAGACCCAGTACTTC.

This sequence joins TRBV7-9 and TRBJ2-2, with D maybe TRBD2 (6 bases). The CDR3 loop spans 17 amino acids. Germline V gene data show CDR1 as SEHNR and CDR2 as FQNEAQ (reference sequence). The V end was cut by 5 bases, the J end by 5 bases, with 21 bases between. CDR3 protein: CASSPSLGAAGTGELFF. The DNA for the CDR3 is TGTGCCAGCAGCCCCTCCCTAGGGGCCGCGGGGACCGGGGAGCTGTTTTTT. The complete variable domain, with remaining parts taken from reference TRBV7-9 and TRBJ2-2, reads DTGVSQNPRHKITKRGQNVTFRCDPISEHNRLYWYRQTLGQGPEFLTYFQNEAQLEKSRLLSDRFSAERPKGSFSTLEIQRTEQGDSAMYLCASSPSLGAAGTGELFFGEGSRLTVL.

The chain uses TRBV28 and TRBJ1-1, with D unclear. The CDR3 sequence is 14 residues long. Germline V CDR1 and CDR2: MDHEN, SYDVKM. Trimming took 6 bases from V and 3 from J, leaving 14 bases between them. Here the CDR3 reads CASRPKNSYTEAFF. As DNA, the CDR3 is TGTGCCAGCAGGCCAAAAAACTCTTACACTGAAGCTTTCTTT.

V is TRBV24-1 and J is TRBJ2-1, with a weak D call TRBD1 (5 bases). CDR1 is KGHDR, CDR2 SFDVKD, per germline. Trimming took off 5 bases at V and 0 bases at J, with 13 bases between the two ends. This CDR3 spans 16 amino acids. CDR3: CATSGMTDLSYNEQFF. The CDR3 bases are TGTGCCACCAGTGGTATGACAGATCTCTCCTACAATGAGCAGTTCTTC.

Notes on this clonotype: A read error may explain this, as a much larger clone is one base away. The rearrangement uses TRBV15 and TRBJ2-7; the D gene is possibly TRBD2 (6 bases). The germline V gene encodes CDR1 LNHNV and CDR2 YYDKDF (reference sequence). This CDR3 is 17 amino acids long. V lost 0 bases, J lost 0 bases, and 15 bases lay in between. The CDR3 here is CATSRDHPGSHSYEQYF. The CDR3 DNA reads as TGTGCCACCAGCAGAGATCACCCCGGGAGCCACTCCTACGAGCAGTACTTC.

This clonotype was seen many times. The chain is built from TRBV10-3 and TRBJ1-4, with D hard to call. Germline V gene sequence: CDR1 ENHRY, CDR2 SYGVKD. The CDR3 runs 15 residues. The V end lost 4 bases, the J end lost 0 bases, and 9 bases lay between the germline ends. The CDR3, as DNA: TGTGCCATCAGTGGAGACTATGCAACTAATGAAAAACTGTTTTTT. Translated, it gives CAISGDYATNEKLFF.

The rearrangement links TRBV5-1 to TRBJ1-1; D is perhaps TRBD1 (5 bases). Trimming cost V 4 bases and J 1 base, with 11 bases left between them. Germline V gives CDR1 SGHRS, CDR2 YFSETQ. CDR3 length equals 14 residues. The CDR3, as DNA: TGCGCCAGCAGCCCGGACATCTCGAACACTGAAGCTTTCTTT. Translating gives CASSPDISNTEAFF.

This clonotype occurred a few times. The chain uses TRBV5-4 and TRBJ2-7; 8 positions match TRBD1. CDR1 is SGHNT and CDR2 is YYREEE in the germline V gene (reference sequence). V was clipped by 7 bases and J by 5 bases; unmatched bases: 8. The CDR3 spans 13 residues. CDR3 amino acids: CASESDRANEQYF. In DNA, the CDR3 is TGTGCCAGCGAATCGGACAGGGCAAACGAGCAGTACTTC.

The gene calls are TRBV29-1 and TRBJ2-7; 7 positions match TRBD1. V lost 1 base, J lost 3 bases, and 15 bases stayed unmatched. Germline CDR1 reads SQVTM; CDR2 reads ANQGSEA. The CDR3 is 17 residues long. The DNA of the CDR3 is TGCAGCGTTGAAGTAAAAACAGGGGCCCCCTCATTCTACGAGCAGTACTTC. Amino acid sequence: CSVEVKTGAPSFYEQYF.

This chain connects TRBV10-3 to TRBJ1-1; D remains unclear. Trimming left V 10 bases short and J 0 bases short, with 15 bases between. Germline V gives CDR1 ENHRY, CDR2 SYGVKD. CDR3 size: 14 residues. The CDR3 here is CASIQGPMNTEAFF. For the CDR3, the DNA is TGTGCCAGCATCCAAGGGCCAATGAACACTGAAGCTTTCTTT.

Concerning this clonotype itself: A read error may be the cause here, since a much bigger clone is one base away. The chain employs TRBV9 and TRBJ1-5; D gene unclear. The CDR3 is 14 residues long. Germline V lookup: CDR1 SGDLS, CDR2 YYNGEE. CDR3 in DNA: TGTACCAGCAGTTACCCCGGGGACAATCAGCCCCAGCATTTT. Amino acid sequence: CTSSYPGDNQPQHF.

The sample holds a few counts of this clonotype. The rearrangement uses TRBV19 and TRBJ1-5, with TRBD1 as a possible D gene (5 bases). The CDR3 is 16 amino acids. The V end lost 3 bases, the J end lost 0 bases, and 12 bases lay between the germline ends. Germline assignment: CDR1 LNHDA and CDR2 SQIVND (reference sequence). The CDR3 reads CASSMGPANSNQPQHF. The CDR3 DNA is TGTGCCAGTAGTATGGGGCCCGCCAATAGCAATCAGCCCCAGCATTTT.

This clonotype was counted ten times or more. V and J are TRBV29-1 and TRBJ1-2; 7 positions agree with TRBD1. V shed 6 bases, J shed 8 bases, and the junction held 9 bases outside the gene matches. Germline CDR1 and CDR2: SQVTM and ANQGSEA. The length of the CDR3 is 12 residues. This CDR3 reads CSVSTGVRGYTF. The CDR3 DNA reads TGCAGCGTATCCACAGGGGTTCGCGGCTACACCTTC.

This clonotype was counted ten times or more. V gene TRBV24-1 combines with J gene TRBJ2-2, with D hard to call. The CDR3 sequence is 13 residues long. The germline gives CDR1 KGHDR, CDR2 SFDVKD. V gave up 9 bases and J gave up 2 bases, with 9 bases separating them. DNA of the CDR3: TGTGCCACCGCAGGATTTAACACCGGGGAGCTGTTTTTT. This codes for CATAGFNTGELFF.

V and J are TRBV7-9 and TRBJ2-5, with TRBD2 matching over 11 bases. The CDR3 loop spans 16 amino acids. Per the germline V gene, CDR1 is SEHNR and CDR2 is FQNEAQ (reference sequence). The junction had 5 bases not matched to a gene; V was cut back by 3 bases and J by 2 bases. CDR3: CASSFPGLAGQETQYF. CDR3 in DNA: TGTGCCAGCAGCTTCCCCGGACTAGCGGGTCAAGAGACCCAGTACTTC. The full variable domain, in which reference TRBV7-9 and TRBJ2-5 provide the parts outside the CDR3, is DTGVSQNPRHKITKRGQNVTFRCDPISEHNRLYWYRQTLGQGPEFLTYFQNEAQLEKSRLLSDRFSAERPKGSFSTLEIQRTEQGDSAMYLCASSFPGLAGQETQYFGPGTRLLVL.

This clonotype appeared a few times. The J gene is TRBJ2-2, the V gene TRBV29-1; weak D call: TRBD2 (6 bases). V lost 3 bases to trimming and J lost 5 bases, with 13 bases between them. Germline V gene data show CDR1 as SQVTM and CDR2 as ANQGSEA. The CDR3 runs 14 residues. The CDR3 DNA is TGCAGCGTTGATACGGGGGAAGGAACCGGGGAGCTGTTTTTT. Translation gives CSVDTGEGTGELFF.

The table lists this clonotype with a few counts. V and J are TRBV19 and TRBJ1-1; D is unclear. V lost 4 bases, J lost 4 bases, and 10 bases lay in between. The V gene's germline CDR1 is LNHDA and CDR2 SQIVND (reference sequence). This CDR3 comprises 13 residues. The CDR3 sequence: CASSKGSTTEAFF. As DNA, the CDR3 is TGTGCCAGTAGTAAAGGGAGTACCACTGAAGCTTTCTTT.

The table lists this clonotype with many counts. V is TRBV15 and J is TRBJ1-1; no clear D. V shed 2 bases and J shed 5 bases, with 6 bases lying between them. This CDR3 spans 12 amino acids. Germline V gene lookup returns CDR1 LNHNV and CDR2 YYDKDF (reference sequence). The chain's CDR3 is CATSRRGTEAFF. The DNA for the CDR3 is TGTGCCACCAGCAGAAGAGGTACTGAAGCTTTCTTT.

A word on this clonotype: This clone may be a read error of a much larger clone one base away. The V and J genes are TRBV7-8 and TRBJ1-1, with 10 bases that match TRBD1. J gave up 6 bases and V 6 bases, and 7 bases lay outside the gene matches. Germline loops: CDR1 SGHVS, CDR2 FQNEAQ. The CDR3 loop spans 14 amino acids. This CDR3 reads CASSDRTGGPEAFF. In nucleotides, the CDR3 is TGTGCCAGCAGTGATCGGACAGGGGGGCCTGAAGCTTTCTTT.

This clonotype came up a few times. The rearrangement uses TRBV7-9 and TRBJ2-3, with TRBD2 matching 7 bases. Germline lookup yields CDR1 SEHNR and CDR2 FQNEAQ (reference sequence). V lost 4 bases and J lost 4; bases outside the gene matches: 5. CDR3 length equals 14 residues. In nucleotides, the CDR3 is TGTGCCAGCAGCTCTCAGCGGGACCCAGATACGCAGTATTTT. This sequence encodes CASSSQRDPDTQYF.

V gene TRBV7-8 combines with J gene TRBJ1-6; the D is unclear. Trimming left V 3 bases short and J 12 bases short, with 12 bases between. Per the germline V gene, CDR1 is SGHVS and CDR2 is FQNEAQ. CDR3 size: 13 residues. In nucleotides, the CDR3 is TGTGCCAGCAGCTTGGTACCGGTCGGACCCCTCCACTTT. As protein: CASSLVPVGPLHF.

This clonotype was seen many times. V and J are TRBV29-1 and TRBJ1-5; D may be TRBD1 (5 bases). CDR3 length equals 11 residues. Germline loops: CDR1 SQVTM, CDR2 ANQGSEA. The chain's CDR3 is CSARQGGPQHF. The CDR3 DNA reads TGCAGTGCTAGGCAGGGTGGGCCCCAGCATTTT.

The J gene is TRBJ2-7, the V gene TRBV9; tentatively, D is TRBD1 or TRBD2 (5 bases each). Trimming took 2 bases from V and 0 from J, leaving 15 bases between them. The germline CDR1 and CDR2 sequences are SGDLS and YYNGEE. The CDR3 contains 16 residues. The CDR3 nucleotides are TGTGCCAGCAGCGTGGGACCCCATCCGAGCTCCTACGAGCAGTACTTC. It yields the protein CASSVGPHPSSYEQYF.

V and J are TRBV7-9 and TRBJ1-2, with 10 bases matching TRBD1. This CDR3 spans 16 amino acids. From germline, CDR1 is SEHNR and CDR2 FQNEAQ (reference sequence). The ends lost 5 bases at V and 2 bases at J; junction bases unmatched: 8. Here the CDR3 reads CASSDGTGQGNYGYTF. CDR3 nucleotides: TGTGCCAGCAGCGACGGGACGGGACAGGGGAACTATGGCTACACCTTC.

The chain couples TRBV12-3 or TRBV12-4 to TRBJ1-5; D may be TRBD1 (5 bases). With 5 bases removed from V and 5 bases from J, the gap between germline ends came to 16 bases. The length of the CDR3 is 15 residues. This chain's CDR3 is CASSPGRGEDQPQHF. The DNA for the CDR3 is TGTGCCAGCAGTCCAGGCCGGGGCGAGGATCAGCCCCAGCATTTT.

The chain couples TRBV2 to TRBJ2-2, with D unresolved. The CDR3 has 15 residues. With 5 bases removed from V and 6 bases from J, the gap between germline ends came to 16 bases. Germline V gives CDR1 SNHLY, CDR2 FYNNEI. The CDR3 reads CASSLARLRPGELFF. The CDR3, as DNA: TGTGCCAGCAGTTTGGCTCGACTTCGTCCCGGGGAGCTGTTTTTT. Supplemented by reference TRBV2 and TRBJ2-2, the full variable domain reads EPEVTQTPSHQVTQMGQEVILRCVPISNHLYFYWYRQILGQKVEFLVSFYNNEISEKSEIFDDQFSVERPDGSNFTLKIRSTKLEDSAMYFCASSLARLRPGELFFGEGSRLTVL.

This chain links TRBV7-2 with TRBJ1-5, with TRBD1 identical over 10 bases. The trim removed 7 bases at V and 6 bases at J, leaving 9 bases unmatched. Germline V gene data show CDR1 as SGHTA and CDR2 as FQGNSA. CDR3 length equals 15 residues. CDR3 DNA: TGTGCCAGCAACTCCGACAGGGGGCGGATTCAGCCCCAGCATTTT. Translating it yields CASNSDRGRIQPQHF.

The rearrangement joins TRBV2 to TRBJ2-7; TRBD2 aligns across 10 bases. CDR1 and CDR2 (germline): SNHLY, FYNNEI. The CDR3 contains 12 residues. The CDR3 region is CGGQREGIEQYF. CDR3 coding DNA: TGTGGCGGTCAGCGGGAGGGGATCGAGCAGTACTTC.

This clonotype was observed a handful of times. The gene calls are TRBV19 and TRBJ2-7, with 7 bases identical to TRBD1. The CDR3 runs 15 residues. CDR1 is LNHDA and CDR2 is SQIVND in the germline V gene (reference sequence). J lost 2 bases, V lost 3 bases, and 7 bases had no gene match. The CDR3 is CASSIATGWTYEQYF. The DNA for the CDR3 is TGTGCCAGTAGTATCGCGACAGGGTGGACCTACGAGCAGTACTTC.